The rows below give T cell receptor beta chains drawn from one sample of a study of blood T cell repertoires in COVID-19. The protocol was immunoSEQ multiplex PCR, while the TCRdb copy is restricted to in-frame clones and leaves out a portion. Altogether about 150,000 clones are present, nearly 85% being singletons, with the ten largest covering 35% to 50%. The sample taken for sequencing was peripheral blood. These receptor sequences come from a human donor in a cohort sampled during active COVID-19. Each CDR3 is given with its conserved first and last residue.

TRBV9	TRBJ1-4	CASSRQVATNEKLFF
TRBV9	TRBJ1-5	CASGQTGDSNQPQHF
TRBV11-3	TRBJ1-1	CASSLDGGGTEAFF
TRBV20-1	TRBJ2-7	CSASAGKSYEQYF
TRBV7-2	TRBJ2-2	CASSLEGQGSAGELFF
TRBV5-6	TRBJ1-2	CASSSYSRAYLYGYTF
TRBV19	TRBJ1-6	CASSIGQIRDRGPDSPLHF
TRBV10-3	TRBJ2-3	CAINPSGSSTDTQYF
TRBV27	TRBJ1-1	CASSLFGTNTEAFF
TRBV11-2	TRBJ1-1	CASSLGGPGQGGEAFF
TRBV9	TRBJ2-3	CASSVFGGADTQYF
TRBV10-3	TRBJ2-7	CATTSGGAYEQYF
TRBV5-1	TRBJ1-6	CASSRGGQALDSPLHF
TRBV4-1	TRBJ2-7	CASSQTMAYEQYF
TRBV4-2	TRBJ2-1	CASSQDPWTGVYEQFF
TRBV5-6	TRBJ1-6	CASSLTGVNNSPLHF
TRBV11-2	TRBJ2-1	CASSFSGGLAEQFF
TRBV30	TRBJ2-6	CAWSAGAPQANVLTF
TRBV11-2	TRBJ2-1	CASSLASGLYNEQFF
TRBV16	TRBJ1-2	CASSPSTTAPSPSYTF
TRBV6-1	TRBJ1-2	CASSEFRTGANYGYTF
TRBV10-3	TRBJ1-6	CAISVTSVVESPLHF
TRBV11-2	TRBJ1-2	CASSLRRANYGYTF
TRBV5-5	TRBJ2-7	CASSLALGGSGTYYEQYF
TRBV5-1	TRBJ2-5	CASRRTGSLGETQYF
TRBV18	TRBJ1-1	CASSPSDSSNTEAFF
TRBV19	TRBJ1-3	CASSSQLTTGNTIYF
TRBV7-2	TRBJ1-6	CASSRDGGPLHF
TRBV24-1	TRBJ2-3	CATKSGPSTDTQYF
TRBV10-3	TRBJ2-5	CAIRAETGEETQYF
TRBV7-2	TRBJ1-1	CASSLNGGTNTEAFF
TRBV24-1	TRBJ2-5	CATRAGGASKTQYF
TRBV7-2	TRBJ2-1	CASSLARPYNEQFF
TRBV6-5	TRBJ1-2	CASRSMGANGYTF
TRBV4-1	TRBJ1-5	CASSQDRGGQPQHF
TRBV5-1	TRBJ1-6	CASRPGQGESPLHF
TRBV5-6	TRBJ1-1	CASSWGQMNTEAFF
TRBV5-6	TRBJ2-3	CASSGGTSGRVDTQYF
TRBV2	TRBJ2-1	CASSGWASGRNEQFF